This T cell receptor beta chain came from a study of blood T cell repertoires in COVID-19. In the study overall: T cells, B-cell-depleted T cells, or PBMCs provided the cDNA or gDNA that served as material.

V shed 6 bases and J shed 5 bases, with 13 bases lying between them. The V gene's germline CDR1 is MNHEY and CDR2 SVGAGI. This CDR3 is 13 amino acids long. This clone has only a few counts. Authors' data handling: Estimated nucleated cell counts came from reference gene primer amplification. Repertoires were generated with immunoSEQ multiplex PCR, while TCRdb's copy carries only in-frame clones and drops some. V, J and clone size were drawn from that table, and D and trimming were deduced from the DNA. Of over 150,000 clones listed, roughly 80% are singletons. The material sequenced was peripheral blood. The chain recombines TRBV6-5 with TRBJ2-5; D perhaps matches TRBD1 (6 bases). The TCR comes from a woman aged 80 or over with COVID-19, enrolled during active disease. The CDR3 DNA reads as TGTGCCAGCAGGTTACAGGGATCCGAGACCCAGTACTTC. Amino acids: CASRLQGSETQYF.